The rows below give T cell receptor beta chains drawn from one sample of a study of regulatory T cells in long-lasting Graves disease. MiXCR, run by TCRdb on the multiplex PCR reads, gives a single entry per CDR3 protein. The data show approximately 540,000 distinct CDR3 sequences, about 12% seen once. These data were likewise used in another study, on T cells in Graves' hyperthyroidism and ophthalmopathy.

The starting material was peripheral blood mononuclear cells (PBMCs), obtained at new diagnosis, from a patient treated with antithyroid drugs. These receptor sequences come from a woman in her 30s with Graves disease. Each CDR3 is given with its conserved first and last residue. Fields, in order: J gene, clone size, D gene, V gene, CDR3 protein, CDR3 DNA. The D gene is left open where the match is weak. Clone size is stated in some rows and not others, as once, few, many or a class when expanded.

J gene: TRBJ1-1
clone size: .
D gene: .
V gene: TRBV6-9
CDR3 protein: CASSYTTRQEAFF
CDR3 DNA: TGTGCCAGCAGTTACACGACACGGCAAGAAGCTTTCTTT

J gene: TRBJ2-3
clone size: many
D gene: .
V gene: TRBV5-1
CDR3 protein: CASSSLQTDTQYF
CDR3 DNA: TGCGCCAGCAGCTCACTACAAACAGATACGCAGTATTTT

J gene: TRBJ1-1
clone size: many
D gene: TRBD1
V gene: TRBV7-9
CDR3 protein: CASSTGQGAGSDTEAFF
CDR3 DNA: TGTGCCAGCAGTACCGGACAGGGGGCAGGCTCGGACACTGAAGCTTTCTTT

J gene: TRBJ2-6
clone size: .
D gene: .
V gene: TRBV7-9
CDR3 protein: CASSSKGSGANVLTF
CDR3 DNA: TGTGCCAGCAGCTCCAAGGGGTCTGGGGCCAACGTCCTGACTTTC

J gene: TRBJ1-3
clone size: few
D gene: TRBD1
V gene: TRBV6-5
CDR3 protein: CASSSWMTGRSGNTIYF
CDR3 DNA: TGTGCCAGCAGTTCTTGGATGACAGGGAGGTCTGGAAACACCATATATTTT

J gene: TRBJ1-2
clone size: many
D gene: .
V gene: TRBV9
CDR3 protein: CASSPGGGTVYGYTF
CDR3 DNA: TGTGCCAGCAGCCCCGGGGGGGGAACCGTCTATGGCTACACCTTC

J gene: TRBJ1-5
clone size: many
D gene: .
V gene: TRBV10-3
CDR3 protein: CAISGSSNQPQHF
CDR3 DNA: TGTGCCATCAGTGGCAGTAGCAATCAGCCCCAGCATTTT

J gene: TRBJ1-1
clone size: many
D gene: .
V gene: TRBV15
CDR3 protein: CATSREGGGEAFF
CDR3 DNA: TGTGCCACCAGCAGAGAGGGGGGGGGTGAAGCTTTCTTT

J gene: TRBJ2-5
clone size: .
D gene: .
V gene: TRBV11-2
CDR3 protein: CASSSGHLRETQYF
CDR3 DNA: TGTGCCAGCAGCTCTGGACACCTTCGAGAGACCCAGTACTTC

J gene: TRBJ2-5
clone size: many
D gene: .
V gene: TRBV10-2
CDR3 protein: CASSEFGRGGETQYF
CDR3 DNA: TGCGCCAGCAGTGAATTCGGGCGTGGGGGGGAGACCCAGTACTTC

J gene: TRBJ2-1
clone size: many
D gene: .
V gene: TRBV12-3/TRBV12-4
CDR3 protein: CASSTARRGIAEGERDNEQFF
CDR3 DNA: TGTGCCAGCAGTACCGCCCGTCGCGGGATAGCGGAAGGGGAGAGGGACAATGAGCAGTTCTTC

J gene: TRBJ2-7
clone size: many
D gene: TRBD1
V gene: TRBV7-9
CDR3 protein: CASGQGRSYEQYF
CDR3 DNA: TGTGCCAGCGGACAGGGGCGCTCCTACGAGCAGTACTTC

J gene: TRBJ1-4
clone size: many
D gene: .
V gene: TRBV2
CDR3 protein: CASSESPSVAGEKLFF
CDR3 DNA: TGTGCCAGCAGTGAATCTCCGTCAGTAGCGGGCGAAAAACTGTTTTTT

J gene: TRBJ2-7
clone size: many
D gene: TRBD1
V gene: TRBV7-8
CDR3 protein: CASSLGTVEQYF
CDR3 DNA: TGTGCCAGCAGCTTGGGGACAGTAGAGCAGTACTTC

J gene: TRBJ1-2
clone size: many
D gene: .
V gene: TRBV20-1
CDR3 protein: CSARVGATRAYGYTF
CDR3 DNA: TGCAGTGCTAGAGTGGGGGCCACCCGGGCGTATGGCTACACCTTC

J gene: TRBJ2-6
clone size: .
D gene: .
V gene: TRBV7-9
CDR3 protein: CASSLALASGANVLTF
CDR3 DNA: TGTGCCAGCAGCTTAGCGTTAGCCTCTGGGGCCAACGTCCTGACTTTC

J gene: TRBJ2-5
clone size: many
D gene: .
V gene: TRBV5-7
CDR3 protein: CASSMGKTETQYF
CDR3 DNA: TGTGCCAGCAGCATGGGGAAGACGGAGACCCAGTACTTC

J gene: TRBJ1-2
clone size: many
D gene: .
V gene: TRBV6-5
CDR3 protein: CASSYSSGQRIYGYTF
CDR3 DNA: TGTGCCAGCAGTTACTCTAGCGGTCAGAGGATCTATGGCTACACCTTC

J gene: TRBJ2-1
clone size: .
D gene: TRBD2
V gene: TRBV29-1
CDR3 protein: CSVAGLAGGPYNEQFF
CDR3 DNA: TGCAGCGTTGCGGGACTAGCGGGAGGTCCATACAATGAGCAGTTCTTC

J gene: TRBJ1-2
clone size: few
D gene: TRBD1
V gene: TRBV30
CDR3 protein: CAWSVTGRGYTF
CDR3 DNA: TGTGCCTGGAGTGTGACAGGGCGCGGCTACACCTTC

J gene: TRBJ2-1
clone size: many
D gene: TRBD2
V gene: TRBV20-1
CDR3 protein: CSASPSGNNEQFF
CDR3 DNA: TGCAGTGCTAGCCCTAGCGGCAACAATGAGCAGTTCTTC

J gene: TRBJ2-1
clone size: many
D gene: TRBD2
V gene: TRBV3-1
CDR3 protein: CASSQMAGGRNEQFF
CDR3 DNA: TGTGCCAGCAGCCAAATGGCGGGAGGGCGCAATGAGCAGTTCTTC

J gene: TRBJ1-2
clone size: many
D gene: .
V gene: TRBV9
CDR3 protein: CASSGAGSNYGYTF
CDR3 DNA: TGTGCCAGCAGCGGGGCAGGGAGCAACTATGGCTACACCTTC

J gene: TRBJ2-5
clone size: .
D gene: .
V gene: TRBV10-2
CDR3 protein: CASSPGIKQETQYF
CDR3 DNA: TGCGCCAGCAGCCCCGGGATAAAACAAGAGACCCAGTACTTC

J gene: TRBJ2-1
clone size: .
D gene: TRBD2
V gene: TRBV7-8
CDR3 protein: CASSFSGTSASYNEQFF
CDR3 DNA: TGTGCCAGCAGCTTTTCCGGGACTAGCGCGTCCTACAATGAGCAGTTCTTC

J gene: TRBJ2-1
clone size: many
D gene: .
V gene: TRBV19
CDR3 protein: CASSTKGPPYNEQFF
CDR3 DNA: TGTGCCAGTAGCACAAAGGGACCTCCCTACAATGAGCAGTTCTTC

J gene: TRBJ1-4
clone size: many
D gene: .
V gene: TRBV20-1
CDR3 protein: CSARDPEEKLFF
CDR3 DNA: TGCAGTGCCAGAGACCCCGAGGAAAAACTGTTTTTT

J gene: TRBJ2-7
clone size: few
D gene: TRBD2
V gene: TRBV11-2
CDR3 protein: CASSGGTSGTPPYEQYF
CDR3 DNA: TGTGCCAGCAGCGGGGGGACTAGCGGGACACCTCCCTACGAGCAGTACTTC

J gene: TRBJ2-7
clone size: .
D gene: .
V gene: TRBV18
CDR3 protein: CASRGGGPYVYEQYF
CDR3 DNA: TGTGCCAGTAGGGGAGGGGGGCCCTACGTCTACGAGCAGTACTTC

J gene: TRBJ1-1
clone size: few
D gene: .
V gene: TRBV20-1
CDR3 protein: CSARMQTRGNTEAFF
CDR3 DNA: TGCAGTGCTAGAATGCAGACCAGGGGGAACACTGAAGCTTTCTTT

J gene: TRBJ1-1
clone size: many
D gene: .
V gene: TRBV28
CDR3 protein: CASSPTPTEAFF
CDR3 DNA: TGTGCCAGCAGTCCCACCCCCACTGAAGCTTTCTTT

J gene: TRBJ2-5
clone size: .
D gene: .
V gene: TRBV7-9
CDR3 protein: CASSLDQHRPLRLAETQYF
CDR3 DNA: TGTGCCAGCAGCTTAGATCAGCACAGACCCCTTCGGCTGGCAGAGACCCAGTACTTC

J gene: TRBJ1-1
clone size: few
D gene: .
V gene: TRBV29-1
CDR3 protein: CSVSRWEGNTEAFF
CDR3 DNA: TGCAGCGTTTCGAGGTGGGAGGGGAACACTGAAGCTTTCTTT

J gene: TRBJ2-5
clone size: .
D gene: .
V gene: TRBV6-4
CDR3 protein: CASSEAGRPF
CDR3 DNA: TGTGCCAGCAGTGAGGCAGGTCGTCCCTTC

J gene: TRBJ1-1
clone size: many
D gene: .
V gene: TRBV5-6
CDR3 protein: CASSTPSRPYTEAFF
CDR3 DNA: TGTGCCAGCAGCACTCCTTCTCGACCATACACTGAAGCTTTCTTT

J gene: TRBJ1-6
clone size: .
D gene: .
V gene: TRBV19
CDR3 protein: CASRTSGDDSPLHF
CDR3 DNA: TGTGCCAGTCGCACGTCAGGGGACGATTCACCCCTCCACTTT

J gene: TRBJ2-3
clone size: few
D gene: .
V gene: TRBV18
CDR3 protein: CASSPRTRTSTDTQYF
CDR3 DNA: TGTGCCAGCTCACCGAGAACCCGAACTAGCACAGATACGCAGTATTTT

J gene: TRBJ2-5
clone size: many
D gene: TRBD1
V gene: TRBV12-3/TRBV12-4
CDR3 protein: CASSLGQGYQETQYF
CDR3 DNA: TGTGCCAGCAGTTTAGGACAGGGATACCAAGAGACCCAGTACTTC

J gene: TRBJ1-1
clone size: many
D gene: .
V gene: TRBV7-2
CDR3 protein: CASSPALWGTEAFF
CDR3 DNA: TGTGCCAGCAGCCCCGCGCTGTGGGGCACTGAAGCTTTCTTT

J gene: TRBJ2-6
clone size: many
D gene: .
V gene: TRBV19
CDR3 protein: CASSRTGSGANVLTF
CDR3 DNA: TGTGCCAGTAGCCGTACAGGGTCTGGGGCCAACGTCCTGACTTTC

J gene: TRBJ2-7
clone size: .
D gene: .
V gene: TRBV4-3
CDR3 protein: CASSRGTADSYEQYF
CDR3 DNA: TGCGCCAGCAGCCGGGGGACGGCTGACTCCTACGAGCAGTACTTC

J gene: TRBJ2-1
clone size: .
D gene: .
V gene: TRBV9
CDR3 protein: CASSLSSSHSSYNEQFF
CDR3 DNA: TGTGCCAGCAGCCTCAGCTCGAGCCACAGCTCCTACAATGAGCAGTTCTTC

J gene: TRBJ1-1
clone size: many
D gene: TRBD1
V gene: TRBV29-1
CDR3 protein: CSSTDRANTEAFF
CDR3 DNA: TGCAGCTCAACCGACAGGGCGAACACTGAAGCTTTCTTT

J gene: TRBJ2-5
clone size: many
D gene: .
V gene: TRBV29-1
CDR3 protein: CSVVRTAGETQYF
CDR3 DNA: TGCAGCGTTGTTCGGACCGCAGGGGAGACCCAGTACTTC

J gene: TRBJ2-2
clone size: many
D gene: .
V gene: TRBV24-1
CDR3 protein: CATSGTMNTGELFF
CDR3 DNA: TGTGCCACCAGTGGGACGATGAACACCGGGGAGCTGTTTTTT

J gene: TRBJ2-1
clone size: many
D gene: TRBD2
V gene: TRBV12-3/TRBV12-4
CDR3 protein: CASSWANSGRSEQFF
CDR3 DNA: TGTGCCAGCAGTTGGGCTAACAGCGGGAGATCTGAGCAGTTCTTC

J gene: TRBJ2-7
clone size: many
D gene: TRBD2
V gene: TRBV4-1
CDR3 protein: CASSPRIAGEQYF
CDR3 DNA: TGCGCCAGCAGCCCCAGGATAGCGGGGGAGCAGTACTTC